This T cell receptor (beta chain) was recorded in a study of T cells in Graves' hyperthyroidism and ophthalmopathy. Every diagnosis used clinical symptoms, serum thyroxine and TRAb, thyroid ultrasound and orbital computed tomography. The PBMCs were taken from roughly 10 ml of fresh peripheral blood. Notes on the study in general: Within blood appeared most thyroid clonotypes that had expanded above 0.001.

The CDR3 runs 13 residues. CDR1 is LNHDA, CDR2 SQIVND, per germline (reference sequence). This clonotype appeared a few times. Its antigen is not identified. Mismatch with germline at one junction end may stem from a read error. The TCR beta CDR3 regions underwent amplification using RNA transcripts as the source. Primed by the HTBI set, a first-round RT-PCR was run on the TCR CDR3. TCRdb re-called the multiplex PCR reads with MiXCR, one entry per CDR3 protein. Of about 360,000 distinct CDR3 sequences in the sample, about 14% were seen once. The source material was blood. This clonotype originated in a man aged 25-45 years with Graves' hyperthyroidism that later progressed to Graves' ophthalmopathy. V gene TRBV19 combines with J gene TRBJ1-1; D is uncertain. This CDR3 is CASSVDTDTEAFF. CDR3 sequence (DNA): TGTGCCAGTAGTGTAGACACTGACACTGAAGCTTTCTTT.